The clone carrying this T cell receptor (beta chain) was found a few times. At one end the junction does not follow the germline gene, possibly because of a read error. Participants came from roughly 25 US areas, aged roughly 18 to 89 years. Participants reported their clinical history, and cohort assignment relied on those reports. This sample was included in a study of blood T cell repertoires in COVID-19. Looked up from germline, CDR1 is MNHNS and CDR2 is SASEGT. This CDR3 is built from 13 residues. Sequencing was performed with immunoSEQ multiplex PCR; in TCRdb, only in-frame clones are kept and a portion is missing. The profile shows about 300,000 clones, 89% of them singletons.

Sequencing was performed on PBMCs or T cells enriched from blood (not recorded which). This clonotype was sampled from a woman aged 45-60 years who had been exposed to COVID-19. This chain links TRBV6-1 with TRBJ1-6; D unclear. CDR3: CASGEGDNSPLHF. For the CDR3, the DNA is TGTGCCAGCGGTGAGGGAGATAATTCACCCCTCCACTTT.